Listed below are T cell receptor beta chains from one sample, sequenced in a study of blood T cell repertoires in COVID-19. The table came from immunoSEQ multiplex PCR; TCRdb's copy has only in-frame clones and leaves some out. This table holds roughly 170,000 clones, around 82% found once. The source material was PBMCs or T cells enriched from blood (not recorded which). These TCRs come from a woman in her 50s in a cohort exposed to, infected with or recovered from COVID-19 (not recorded which). Each CDR3 is given with its conserved first and last residue. A D gene is named only where the DNA matches it firmly. Expanded clones are given a class, and other clones once, few, many or no size at all.

v_gene,j_gene,len,abundance,d_gene,CDR3nt,CDR3aa
TRBV5-4,TRBJ2-2,15,.,.,TGTGCCAGCAGCGGCCGGGACAAATCCACCGGGGAGCTGTTTTTT,CASSGRDKSTGELFF
TRBV5-1,TRBJ2-7,14,.,.,TGCGCCAGCAAGGTTGACATCGGCACCTACGAGCAGTACTTC,CASKVDIGTYEQYF
TRBV7-8,TRBJ1-5,15,.,TRBD1,TGTGCCAGCAGCTACGGGACAGCGAGCAATCAGCCCCAGCATTTT,CASSYGTASNQPQHF
TRBV6-5,TRBJ1-3,14,.,TRBD1,TGTGCCAGCCGCCCCGGGACAGCCCGAAACACCATATATTTT,CASRPGTARNTIYF
TRBV6-2/TRBV6-3,TRBJ1-5,15,few,TRBD1,TGTGCCAGCAGTCTTGGACAGGGCTTTCGACAGCCCCAGCATTTT,CASSLGQGFRQPQHF
TRBV11-3,TRBJ2-2,17,.,TRBD2,TGTGCCAGCAGCGGGGGGGACCTAGCTCTGAGCACCGGGGAGCTGTTTTTT,CASSGGDLALSTGELFF
TRBV3-1/TRBV3-2,TRBJ2-7,15,.,TRBD2,TGTGCCAGCAGCCCACCTAGCGGGGGGACCTACGAGCAGTACTTC,CASSPPSGGTYEQYF
TRBV3-1/TRBV3-2,TRBJ2-1,15,.,.,TGTGCCAGCAGCCAGGAGGGGAGCTCCTACAATGAGCAGTTCTTC,CASSQEGSSYNEQFF
TRBV5-1,TRBJ1-6,16,.,TRBD1,TGCGCCAGCAGCTTGGGGACAGGGGTCGGTAATTCACCCCTCCACTTT,CASSLGTGVGNSPLHF
TRBV18,TRBJ1-2,14,.,.,TGTGCCAGCTCACCATTGGGAGTCGGCACTGGCTACACCTTC,CASSPLGVGTGYTF
TRBV24-1,TRBJ2-7,14,.,TRBD1,TGTGCCACCAGTGATGGGGACAGCTCCTACGAGCAGTACTTC,CATSDGDSSYEQYF
TRBV7-9,TRBJ2-1,14,.,TRBD2,TGTGCCAGCAGCTTAAACGGGGGGTTCGATGAGCAGTTCTTC,CASSLNGGFDEQFF
TRBV11-2,TRBJ1-6,14,.,TRBD1,TGTGCCAGCAGCCGAACAGGGGAGAACTCACCCCTCCACTTT,CASSRTGENSPLHF
TRBV1,TRBJ1-6,18,few,.,TGCACCAGCAGCCAAGGCAGGGGGCCAAGCTCCTATAATTCACCCCTCCACTTT,CTSSQGRGPSSYNSPLHF
TRBV19,TRBJ1-3,15,.,.,TGTGCCAGTAACGGCAGGCCAGGCTCTGGAAACACCATATATTTT,CASNGRPGSGNTIYF
TRBV30,TRBJ1-1,13,few,.,TGTGCCTGGCTTCACACAGGGTCGGCTGAAGCTTTCTTT,CAWLHTGSAEAFF
TRBV14,TRBJ2-7,14,.,.,TGTGCCAGCAGCTTCCGACTAGACTCCTACGAGCAGTACTTC,CASSFRLDSYEQYF
TRBV30,TRBJ1-5,14,.,.,TGTGCCTGGAGAAACCATGACAGTAATCAGCCCCAGCATTTT,CAWRNHDSNQPQHF
TRBV28,TRBJ1-2,17,few,.,TGTGCCAGCAGTTTATTAGGGGCGGTCCAAGCTAACTATGGCTACACCTTC,CASSLLGAVQANYGYTF
TRBV6-1,TRBJ2-2,16,.,TRBD1,TGTGCCAGCAGTGAGGGGACAGGGGGTCTTTTCGGGGAGCTGTTTTTT,CASSEGTGGLFGELFF
TRBV10-3,TRBJ2-7,13,.,.,TGTGCCATCAGTGGGCCAGGGGGGCCCGAGCAGTACTTC,CAISGPGGPEQYF
TRBV18,TRBJ1-5,15,.,.,TGTGCCAGCTCCCTGGGCCGGGGAAGCAATCAGCCCCAGCATTTT,CASSLGRGSNQPQHF
TRBV2,TRBJ2-5,16,.,TRBD2,TGTGCCAGCAGTTCGGAAGAACTAGCGGGAGCTGAGACCCAGTACTTC,CASSSEELAGAETQYF
TRBV4-2,TRBJ1-5,17,.,TRBD1,TGTGCCAGCAGCCAAGAGGCGGGACAGTATAGCAATCAGCCCCAGCATTTT,CASSQEAGQYSNQPQHF
TRBV7-9,TRBJ1-6,14,.,TRBD1,TGTGCCAGCACCTGGACAGGGAATAATTCACCCCTCCACTTT,CASTWTGNNSPLHF
TRBV2,TRBJ2-2,14,.,.,TGTGCCAGCAGACTAGGAAGGAGCACCGGGGAGCTGTTTTTT,CASRLGRSTGELFF
TRBV30,TRBJ1-6,14,once,.,TGTGCCTGGGCCCATGGACAAAGGAATTCACCCCTCCACTTT,CAWAHGQRNSPLHF
TRBV4-2,TRBJ1-1,14,.,.,TGTGCCAGCAGCCAAGAGGTGAGGAACACTGAAGCTTTCTTT,CASSQEVRNTEAFF
TRBV3-1/TRBV3-2,TRBJ1-2,15,.,.,TGTGCCAGCAGCCAAGCCCTGCAGGCTGTTTTTGTCTACACCTTC,CASSQALQAVFVYTF
TRBV18,TRBJ2-2,18,.,TRBD2,TGTGCCAGCTCACCACGGACTAGCGGGGGGACCAACACCGGGGAGCTGTTTTTT,CASSPRTSGGTNTGELFF
TRBV7-9,TRBJ1-1,15,once,TRBD1,TGTGCCAGCAGCTCGGCGACAGGGGGGAACACTGAAGCTTTCTTT,CASSSATGGNTEAFF
TRBV15,TRBJ1-4,16,once,TRBD1,TGTGCCACCAGCAGAGAGATGGACAGGGGGAATGAAAAACTGTTTTTT,CATSREMDRGNEKLFF
TRBV10-3,TRBJ2-1,13,.,TRBD2,TGTGCCATCAGTGAGGGGAGGGGAGGAGAGCAGTTCTTC,CAISEGRGGEQFF
TRBV12-3/TRBV12-4,TRBJ1-4,13,once,.,TGTGCCAGCAACATGGGGGCCGAGAGGAAACTGTTTTTT,CASNMGAERKLFF
TRBV6-5,TRBJ1-1,14,.,TRBD1,TGTGCCAGCAGTTCCGACAGGGGGCCCACTGAAGCTTTCTTT,CASSSDRGPTEAFF
TRBV3-1/TRBV3-2,TRBJ1-1,14,once,.,TGTGCCAGCAGCTACAGGGCGGGCGGGCCTGAAGCTTTCTTT,CASSYRAGGPEAFF
TRBV5-1,TRBJ2-3,15,.,TRBD1,TGCGCCAGCAGCCCGGGGACAGTTAGCACAGATACGCAGTATTTT,CASSPGTVSTDTQYF
TRBV27,TRBJ2-7,14,.,.,TGTGCCAGCAGTTTTGCCAGGGGTGGGTACGAGCAGTACTTC,CASSFARGGYEQYF
TRBV4-2,TRBJ2-1,19,.,TRBD2,TGTGCCAGCAGCCAAGGGACCGGGACTAGCGGGAGGGGTCACAATGAGCAGTTCTTC,CASSQGTGTSGRGHNEQFF
TRBV9,TRBJ2-1,17,.,.,TGTGCCAGCAGCGTAGCTTGGGGGGACAGCTCCTACAATGAGCAGTTCTTC,CASSVAWGDSSYNEQFF
TRBV5-1,TRBJ2-7,12,few,.,TGCGCCAGCAACTCGGCGGATTACGAGCAGTACTTC,CASNSADYEQYF
TRBV6-2/TRBV6-3,TRBJ2-3,18,.,.,TGTGCCAGCAGTTACCGTTCGAACTACAGGGATAGCAATCAGCCCCAGTATTTT,CASSYRSNYRDSNQPQYF
TRBV9,TRBJ2-3,17,once,TRBD2,TGTGCCAGCAGCGTAGGGTCTAGCGGGGGGACCACAGATACGCAGTATTTT,CASSVGSSGGTTDTQYF
TRBV11-2,TRBJ2-3,16,few,.,TGTGCCAGCAGCCCTGGGGTAGCGGCTTTCACAGATACGCAGTATTTT,CASSPGVAAFTDTQYF
TRBV30,TRBJ1-6,14,.,.,TGTGCCTGGAGTACGGGACAAGATAATTCACCCCTCCACTTT,CAWSTGQDNSPLHF
TRBV11-2,TRBJ1-6,13,once,TRBD1,TGTGCCAGCAGCTTTTCAGGGGGTTCACCCCTCCACTTT,CASSFSGGSPLHF